What follows are 6 T cell receptor beta chains derived from one specimen sequenced in a study of T cells after yellow fever vaccination. MiXCR, applied by TCRdb to the 5' RACE reads, yields one record per CDR3 protein. The sample comprises about 340,000 distinct CDR3 sequences, 3% to 4.5% of which are singletons, and roughly a quarter rests with the top ten. The starting material was PBMCs, obtained 5 days after the yellow fever booster vaccination. Receptors were obtained from a man aged 18 to 29 who received the YFV17D yellow fever vaccine.

This clonotype was observed a few times. The rearrangement joins TRBV4-3 to TRBJ1-4, with D perhaps matching TRBD1 (5 bases). Germline V gene lookup returns CDR1 LGHNA and CDR2 YSLEER. Trimming removed 6 bases at V and 8 bases at J, with 13 bases between. The CDR3 is 13 amino acids. CDR3 residues: CASSQEGQEKLFF. The CDR3 DNA reads TGCGCCAGCAGTCAGGAGGGGCAGGAAAAACTGTTTTTT.

This rearrangement joins TRBV5-4 to TRBJ2-7; weak D call: TRBD1 (5 bases). Looked up from germline, CDR1 is SGHNT and CDR2 is YYREEE (reference sequence). The CDR3 is made up of 14 amino acids. Trimming left V 4 bases short and J 0 bases short, with 11 bases between. The CDR3 nucleotides read TGTGCCAGCAGCCCTTACGACAGCTCCTACGAGCAGTACTTC. Amino acid sequence: CASSPYDSSYEQYF.

This chain joins TRBV7-2 and TRBJ1-2; D is unclear. The CDR3 is made up of 14 amino acids. Deletions cut 6 bases from V and 7 bases from J, with 18 bases between. Germline CDR1 SGHTA, CDR2 FQGNSA. The CDR3 bases are TGTGCCAGCAGAGACCCGGGCAGCCAGACTGGCTACACCTTC. Protein product: CASRDPGSQTGYTF.

The J gene is TRBJ2-2, the V gene TRBV9; 11 nucleotides align to TRBD1. The germline V gene encodes CDR1 SGDLS and CDR2 YYNGEE. V was clipped by 3 bases and J by 4 bases; unmatched bases: 8. The CDR3 extends over 17 amino acids. Here the CDR3 DNA reads TGTGCCAGCAGCGCCCGGACAGGGGGCCTTGGCACCGGGGAGCTGTTTTTT. Protein: CASSARTGGLGTGELFF.

The rearrangement joins TRBV5-5 to TRBJ2-3; no firm D call. This CDR3 comprises 15 residues. Germline V gene sequence: CDR1 SGHKS, CDR2 YYEKEE (reference sequence). Trimming removed 4 bases from V and 0 bases from J, with 12 bases in between. The CDR3 is CASSVDRSSTDTQYF. The CDR3 coding sequence is TGTGCCAGCAGCGTCGACCGTTCTAGCACAGATACGCAGTATTTT. Drawing the rest from reference TRBV5-5 and TRBJ2-3, the complete variable domain is DAGVTQSPTHLIKTRGQQVTLRCSPISGHKSVSWYQQVLGQGPQFIFQYYEKEERGRGNFPDRFSARQFPNYSSELNVNALLLGDSALYLCASSVDRSSTDTQYFGPGTRLTVL.

The chain recombines TRBV5-1 with TRBJ2-7; TRBD1 is a possible D gene (6 bases). Germline-derived CDR1 and CDR2 are SGHRS and YFSETQ. CDR3 size: 14 residues. Between the trimmed V and J ends, which lost 5 bases and 6 bases, there was a span of 18 bases. As DNA, the CDR3 is TGCGCCAGCAGATCGGAGCAGGGGTTCTTCGAGCAGTACTTC. Translation gives CASRSEQGFFEQYF. Full variable domain (missing parts from reference TRBV5-1 and TRBJ2-7): KAGVTQTPRYLIKTRGQQVTLSCSPISGHRSVSWYQQTPGQGLQFLFEYFSETQRNKGNFPGRFSGRQFSNSRSEMNVSTLELGDSALYLCASRSEQGFFEQYFGPGTRLTVT.